This T cell receptor beta chain is drawn from a study of shared clonotypes between healthy human individuals. Libraries were prepared by immunoSEQ multiplex PCR; TCRdb keeps only in-frame clonotypes and omits some of them. The table has roughly 2.2 million clones, 85% to 95% seen once. The count of this clone is one. CDR3 length equals 14 residues. Germline CDR1 reads MNHNS; CDR2 reads SASEGT. With 6 bases clipped from V and 2 bases from J, the junction kept 6 bases outside the gene matches. The source material was naive CD4+ T cells from PBMCs. The subset here: CD45RA+ positively selected. The sequence was collected from a man aged 18 to 29 in good health. Some clones in this sample may be carry-over from other donors' samples. The J gene is TRBJ1-1, the V gene TRBV6-1, with 7 nucleotides matching TRBD1. CDR3 region: CASRGGLGNTEAFF. CDR3 bases: TGTGCCAGCAGAGGGGGCCTCGGAAACACTGAAGCTTTCTTT.